Below are 11 T cell receptor beta chains sequenced from a single sample in a study of cytomegalovirus exposure and HLA in healthy donors. The study ran its PCR with 60 Vbeta and 13 Jbeta primers. Libraries were prepared by immunoSEQ multiplex PCR; TCRdb keeps only in-frame clonotypes and omits some of them. The sample includes 120,000 or so clones, less than 20% of them seen just once. Sample: PBMCs. Receptors originate from a woman aged 18-29 years in good health and CMV-seronegative.

V and J are TRBV7-2 and TRBJ2-4; TRBD2 matches at 11 bases. This CDR3 has 15 amino acids. CDR1 is SGHTA and CDR2 is FQGNSA in the germline V gene. J lost 8 bases, V lost 1 base, and 4 bases had no gene match. CDR3 protein: CASSLELAGVDIQYF. CDR3 nucleotides: TGTGCCAGCAGCTTAGAACTAGCGGGAGTAGACATTCAGTACTTC. Full variable domain (missing parts from reference TRBV7-2 and TRBJ2-4): GAGVSQSPSNKVTEKGKDVELRCDPISGHTALYWYRQSLGQGLEFLIYFQGNSAPDKSGLPSDRFSAERTGGSVSTLTIQRTQQEDSAVYLCASSLELAGVDIQYFGAGTRLSVL.

The V call is TRBV12-5, the J call TRBJ1-5, with D unclear. The germline CDR1 and CDR2 sequences are LGHNT and FRNRAP. CDR3 length: 14 amino acids. V dropped 1 base and J dropped 0 bases, with 4 bases sitting between them. The CDR3 protein is CASGLAGSNQPQHF. Here the CDR3 DNA reads TGTGCTAGTGGTTTGGCAGGTAGCAATCAGCCCCAGCATTTT.

The chain has TRBV5-1 and TRBJ2-1, with 10 nucleotides matching TRBD2. CDR1 SGHRS and CDR2 YFSETQ come from the germline V gene. CDR3 length: 15 residues. The V and J ends lost 3 bases and 5 bases, in that order; junction bases with no gene match: 5. CDR3 DNA sequence: TGCGCCAGCAGCTCTGGGACTAGCGCTAACAATGAGCAGTTCTTC. This translates into CASSSGTSANNEQFF. The full variable domain, rest sourced from reference TRBV5-1 and TRBJ2-1, is KAGVTQTPRYLIKTRGQQVTLSCSPISGHRSVSWYQQTPGQGLQFLFEYFSETQRNKGNFPGRFSGRQFSNSRSEMNVSTLELGDSALYLCASSSGTSANNEQFFGPGTRLTVL.

This clone appeared a few times. V and J are TRBV5-4 and TRBJ2-7, with 10 bases aligning to TRBD2. Germline V gene lookup returns CDR1 SGHNT and CDR2 YYREEE (reference sequence). CDR3 length: 16 amino acids. The V gene end was trimmed by 4 bases and the J gene end by 0 bases; junction bases not matched to a gene: 7. CDR3 sequence: CASSPGTSAHSYEQYF. The CDR3 DNA is TGTGCCAGCAGCCCCGGGACTAGCGCCCACTCCTACGAGCAGTACTTC.

This clone was seen only a few times. The chain employs TRBV27 and TRBJ2-3; TRBD1 is a possible D gene (6 bases). CDR1 and CDR2 from the germline V gene are MNHEY and SMNVEV (reference sequence). Trimming cost V 2 bases and J 2 bases, with 11 bases left between them. The length of the CDR3 is 15 residues. The CDR3 coding sequence is TGTGCCAGCAGTTTACGAGGGGGTTTCACAGATACGCAGTATTTT. Its protein product is CASSLRGGFTDTQYF.

V is TRBV5-8 and J is TRBJ2-3; a possible D gene is TRBD1 (5 bases). Trimming pared 0 bases from V and 8 bases from J, leaving 13 bases between. The CDR3 is 14 amino acids. CDR1 and CDR2 from the germline V gene are SGHTS and YDEGEE. CDR3 region: CASSLEGYRGTQYF. The CDR3 DNA sequence: TGTGCCAGCAGCTTGGAGGGGTATAGGGGTACGCAGTATTTT.

This chain connects TRBV19 to TRBJ1-5; maybe TRBD1 (6 bases). Germline CDR1 is LNHDA and CDR2 is SQIVND (reference sequence). Trimming pared 3 bases from V and 5 bases from J, leaving 17 bases between. This CDR3 contains 16 residues. The CDR3 region is CASSIWARGRDQPQHF. The CDR3 region has the DNA TGTGCCAGTAGTATTTGGGCGCGGGGGCGCGATCAGCCCCAGCATTTT.

The chain has TRBV10-1 and TRBJ1-4; maybe TRBD1 (6 bases). The CDR3 extends over 15 amino acids. The germline V gene has CDR1 WNHNN and CDR2 SYGVQD (reference sequence). V was clipped by 0 bases and J by 3 bases, with 8 bases between them. DNA for the CDR3: TGCGCCAGCAGTGAGTCGGGGGCCGCTAATGAAAAACTGTTTTTT. It yields the protein CASSESGAANEKLFF.

The J gene is TRBJ1-1, the V gene TRBV5-1; the D gene is possibly TRBD1 (6 bases). Looked up from germline, CDR1 is SGHRS and CDR2 is YFSETQ. V was cut by 2 bases and J by 10 bases, with 15 bases left in between. The CDR3 has 13 residues. The CDR3 coding sequence is TGCGCCAGCAGCTTACTACAGGGATGGGGAGCTTTCTTT. This codes for CASSLLQGWGAFF.

This clone showed up just a few times. The gene calls are TRBV5-8 and TRBJ2-7; 7 bases map to TRBD1. With 5 bases clipped from V and 2 bases from J, the junction kept 4 bases outside the gene matches. The CDR3 has 13 residues. Germline assignment: CDR1 SGHTS and CDR2 YDEGEE. The DNA of the CDR3 is TGTGCCAGCAGTTATACAGGGGCCTACGAGCAGTACTTC. Its translation is CASSYTGAYEQYF.

The chain couples TRBV28 to TRBJ2-7; the D gene is possibly TRBD2 (7 bases). The CDR3 loop spans 16 amino acids. The V gene's germline CDR1 is MDHEN and CDR2 SYDVKM. V shed 5 bases and J shed 0 bases, with 17 bases lying between them. For the CDR3, the DNA is TGTGCCAGCAGTCCAGGTGGGGGGGCCAGCTCCTACGAGCAGTACTTC. Its translation is CASSPGGGASSYEQYF.